The source of this T cell receptor (beta chain) is a study of T cells in Graves' hyperthyroidism and ophthalmopathy. General observations from the study: Appearing also in blood were most of the thyroid clonotypes expanded above 0.001.

What was amplified from RNA transcripts were TCR beta CDR3 regions. Carried out on the TCR CDR3, a first-round RT-PCR used the HTBI primer set. TCRdb analysed the multiplex PCR reads with MiXCR anew, one entry per CDR3 protein. The sample contains approximately 610,000 distinct CDR3 sequences, roughly 14% of which appear only once. This clonotype was counted ten times or more. Its antigen is currently unknown. The germline gives CDR1 SGHAT, CDR2 FQNNGV. The V end lost 1 base, the J end lost 6 bases, and 15 bases lay between the germline ends. This CDR3 region has 16 residues. The sample comprised blood. The chain uses TRBV11-2 and TRBJ2-2; D assignment may be TRBD1 or TRBD2 (6 bases each). This sequence originates from a woman in her thirties or forties with Graves' ophthalmopathy. The CDR3 DNA sequence: TGTGCCAGCAGCTTAGGGGGGGCAAGCTACGCCGGGGAGCTGTTTTTT. Translation: CASSLGGASYAGELFF.